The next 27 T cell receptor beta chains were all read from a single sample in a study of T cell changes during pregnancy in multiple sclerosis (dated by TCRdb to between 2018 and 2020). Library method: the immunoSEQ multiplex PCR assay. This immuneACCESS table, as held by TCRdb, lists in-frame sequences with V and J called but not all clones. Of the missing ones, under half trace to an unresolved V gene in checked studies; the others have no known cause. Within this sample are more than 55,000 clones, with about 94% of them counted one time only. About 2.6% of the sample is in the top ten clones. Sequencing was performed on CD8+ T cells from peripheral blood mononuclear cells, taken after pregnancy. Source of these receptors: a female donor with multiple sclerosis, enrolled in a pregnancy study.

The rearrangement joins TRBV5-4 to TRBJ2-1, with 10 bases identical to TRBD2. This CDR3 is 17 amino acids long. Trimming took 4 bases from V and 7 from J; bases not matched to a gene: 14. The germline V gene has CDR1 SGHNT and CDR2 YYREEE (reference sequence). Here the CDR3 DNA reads TGTGCCAGCAGCCGTAGTTCCGGGACTAGCGATGTAAATGAGCAGTTCTTC. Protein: CASSRSSGTSDVNEQFF.

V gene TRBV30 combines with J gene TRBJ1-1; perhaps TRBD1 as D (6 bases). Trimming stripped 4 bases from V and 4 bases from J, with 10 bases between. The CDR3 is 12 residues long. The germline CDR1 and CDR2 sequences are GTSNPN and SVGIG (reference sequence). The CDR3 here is CAWTGGFTEAFF. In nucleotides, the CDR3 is TGTGCCTGGACGGGGGGCTTCACTGAAGCTTTCTTT.

The CDR3 spells CASSWTSGVYEQYF. CDR3 nucleotide sequence: TGTGCCAGCAGCTGGACTAGCGGGGTCTACGAGCAGTACTTC. The chain uses TRBV5-6 and TRBJ2-7, with 12 positions matching TRBD2. The CDR3 is made up of 14 amino acids. Germline lookup yields CDR1 SGHDT and CDR2 YYEEEE. J was trimmed by 3 bases and V by 3 bases; bases with no gene match: 1.

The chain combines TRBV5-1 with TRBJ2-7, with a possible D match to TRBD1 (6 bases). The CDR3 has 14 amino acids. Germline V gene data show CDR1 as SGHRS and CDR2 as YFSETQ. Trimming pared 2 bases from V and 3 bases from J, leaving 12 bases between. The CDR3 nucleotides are TGCGCCAGCAGCTTCCGGGACAATCACTACGAGCAGTACTTC. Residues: CASSFRDNHYEQYF.

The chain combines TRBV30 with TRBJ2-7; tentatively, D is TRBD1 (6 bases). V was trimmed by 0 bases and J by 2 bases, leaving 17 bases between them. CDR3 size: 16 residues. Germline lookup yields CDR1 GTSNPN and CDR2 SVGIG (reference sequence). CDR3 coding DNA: TGTGCCTGGAGTGTAGGGGACATTACCTTTACCTACGAGCAGTACTTC. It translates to CAWSVGDITFTYEQYF.

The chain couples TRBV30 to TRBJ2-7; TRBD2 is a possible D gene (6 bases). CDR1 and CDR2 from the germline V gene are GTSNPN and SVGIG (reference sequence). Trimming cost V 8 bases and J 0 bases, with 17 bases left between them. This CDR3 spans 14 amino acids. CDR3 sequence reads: CAGAGREGSYEQYF. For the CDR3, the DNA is TGTGCCGGGGCGGGGCGGGAAGGCTCCTACGAGCAGTACTTC.

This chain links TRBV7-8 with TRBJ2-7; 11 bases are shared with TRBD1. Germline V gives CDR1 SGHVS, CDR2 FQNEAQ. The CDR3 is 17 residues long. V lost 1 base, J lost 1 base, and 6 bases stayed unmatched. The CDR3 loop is CASSLGPGTGGSYEQYF. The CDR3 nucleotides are TGTGCCAGCAGCTTAGGACCCGGGACAGGGGGTTCCTACGAGCAGTACTTC.

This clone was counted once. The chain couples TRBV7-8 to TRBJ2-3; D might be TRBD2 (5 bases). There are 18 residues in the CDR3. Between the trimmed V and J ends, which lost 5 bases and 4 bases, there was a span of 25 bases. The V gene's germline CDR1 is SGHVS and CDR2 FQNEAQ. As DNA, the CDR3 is TGTGCCAGCAGCCCCAAGCGGATCGGAGATCTCCCCCCAGATACGCAGTATTTT. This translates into CASSPKRIGDLPPDTQYF.

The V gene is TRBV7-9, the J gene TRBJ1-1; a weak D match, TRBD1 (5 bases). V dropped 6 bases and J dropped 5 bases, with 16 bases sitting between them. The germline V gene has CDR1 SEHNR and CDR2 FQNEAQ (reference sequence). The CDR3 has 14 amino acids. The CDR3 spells CASSIARVGTEAFF. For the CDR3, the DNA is TGTGCCAGCAGTATTGCCAGGGTCGGGACTGAAGCTTTCTTT.

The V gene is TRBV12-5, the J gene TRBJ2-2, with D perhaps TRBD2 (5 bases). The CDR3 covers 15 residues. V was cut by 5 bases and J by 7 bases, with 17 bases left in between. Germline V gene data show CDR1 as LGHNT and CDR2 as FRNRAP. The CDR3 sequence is CASGPGPGIDGELFF. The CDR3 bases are TGTGCTAGTGGTCCTGGTCCGGGGATCGACGGGGAGCTGTTTTTT.

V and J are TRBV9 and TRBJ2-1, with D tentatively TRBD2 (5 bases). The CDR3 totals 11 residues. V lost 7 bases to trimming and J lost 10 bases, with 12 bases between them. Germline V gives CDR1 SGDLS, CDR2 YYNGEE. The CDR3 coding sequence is TGTGCCAGCGGGGTGGGGAGCGAGCAGTTCTTC. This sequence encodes CASGVGSEQFF.

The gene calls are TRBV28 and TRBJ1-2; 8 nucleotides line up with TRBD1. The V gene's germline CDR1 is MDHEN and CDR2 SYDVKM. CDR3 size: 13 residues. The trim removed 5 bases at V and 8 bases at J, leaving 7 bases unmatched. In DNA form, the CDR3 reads TGTGCCAGCAGTAACGGACAGGGCGACGGCTACACCTTC. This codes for CASSNGQGDGYTF.

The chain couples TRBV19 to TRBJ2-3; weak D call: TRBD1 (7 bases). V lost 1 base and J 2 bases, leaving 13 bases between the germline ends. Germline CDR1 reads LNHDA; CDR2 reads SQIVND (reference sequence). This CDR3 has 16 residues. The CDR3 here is CASSIAPGGITDTQYF. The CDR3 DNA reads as TGTGCCAGTAGTATAGCGCCAGGGGGGATCACAGATACGCAGTATTTT.

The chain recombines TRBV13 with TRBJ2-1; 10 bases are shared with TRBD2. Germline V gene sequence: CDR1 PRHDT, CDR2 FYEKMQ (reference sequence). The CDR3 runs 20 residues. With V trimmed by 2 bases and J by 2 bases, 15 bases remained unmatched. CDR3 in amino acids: CASSLTLSPSGRFTYNEQFF. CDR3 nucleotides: TGTGCCAGCAGCTTAACTTTATCGCCTAGCGGGAGATTCACCTACAATGAGCAGTTCTTC.

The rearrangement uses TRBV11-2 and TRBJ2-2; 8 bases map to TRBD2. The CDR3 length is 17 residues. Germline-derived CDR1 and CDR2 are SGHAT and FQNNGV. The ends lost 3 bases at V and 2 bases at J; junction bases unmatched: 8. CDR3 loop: CASSFLPGGPNTGELFF. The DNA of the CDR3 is TGTGCCAGCAGCTTCCTCCCGGGAGGGCCTAACACCGGGGAGCTGTTTTTT.

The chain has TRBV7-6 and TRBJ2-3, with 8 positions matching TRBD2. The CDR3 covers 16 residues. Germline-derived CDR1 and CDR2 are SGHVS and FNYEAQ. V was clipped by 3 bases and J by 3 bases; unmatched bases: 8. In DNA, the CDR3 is TGTGCCAGCAGCTTCACTAGCGGAGGTGGAACAGATACGCAGTATTTT. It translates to CASSFTSGGGTDTQYF.

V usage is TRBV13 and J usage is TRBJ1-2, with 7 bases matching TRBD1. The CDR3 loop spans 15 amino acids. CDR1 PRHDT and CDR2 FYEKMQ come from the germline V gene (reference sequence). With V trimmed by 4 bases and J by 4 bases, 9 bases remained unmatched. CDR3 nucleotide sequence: TGTGCCAGCAGCTCAATGTCGGGACAGATCTATGGCTACACCTTC. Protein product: CASSSMSGQIYGYTF.

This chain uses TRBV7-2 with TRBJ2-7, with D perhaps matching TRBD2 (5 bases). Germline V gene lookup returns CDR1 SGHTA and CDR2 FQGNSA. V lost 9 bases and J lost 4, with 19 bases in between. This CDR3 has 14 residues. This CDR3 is CASSAGLEGYEQYF. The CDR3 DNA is TGTGCCAGTTCTGCCGGCCTAGAGGGTTACGAGCAGTACTTC.

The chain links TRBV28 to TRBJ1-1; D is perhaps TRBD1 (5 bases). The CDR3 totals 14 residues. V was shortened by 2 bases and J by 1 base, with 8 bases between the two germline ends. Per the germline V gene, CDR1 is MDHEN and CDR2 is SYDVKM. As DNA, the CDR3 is TGTGCCAGCAGTTTAGACAGCTCGAACACTGAAGCTTTCTTT. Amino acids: CASSLDSSNTEAFF.

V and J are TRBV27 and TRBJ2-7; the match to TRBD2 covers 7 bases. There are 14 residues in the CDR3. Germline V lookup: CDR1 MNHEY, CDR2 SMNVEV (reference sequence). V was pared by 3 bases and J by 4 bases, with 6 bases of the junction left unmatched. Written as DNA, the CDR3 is TGTGCCAGCAGTTTTCGGACTAGTCAGTACGAGCAGTACTTC. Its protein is CASSFRTSQYEQYF.

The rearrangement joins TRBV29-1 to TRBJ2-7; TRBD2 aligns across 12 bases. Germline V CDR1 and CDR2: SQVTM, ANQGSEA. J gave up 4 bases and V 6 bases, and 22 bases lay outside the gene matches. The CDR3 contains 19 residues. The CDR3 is CSVPGGELAGGSGWYEQYF. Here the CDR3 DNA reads TGCAGCGTCCCGGGGGGGGAACTAGCGGGAGGTTCCGGGTGGTACGAGCAGTACTTC.

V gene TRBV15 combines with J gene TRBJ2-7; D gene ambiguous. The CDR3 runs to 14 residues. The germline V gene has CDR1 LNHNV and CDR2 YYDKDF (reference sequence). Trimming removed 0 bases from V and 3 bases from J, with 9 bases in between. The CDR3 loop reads CATSRDIQNYEQYF. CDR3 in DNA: TGTGCCACCAGCAGAGATATCCAGAACTACGAGCAGTACTTC.

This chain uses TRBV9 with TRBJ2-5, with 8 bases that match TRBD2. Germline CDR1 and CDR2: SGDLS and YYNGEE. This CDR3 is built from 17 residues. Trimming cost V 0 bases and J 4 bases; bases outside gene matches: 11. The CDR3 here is CASSVGGSGAGRETQYF. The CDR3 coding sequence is TGTGCCAGCAGCGTAGGAGGTAGCGGGGCGGGAAGAGAGACCCAGTACTTC.

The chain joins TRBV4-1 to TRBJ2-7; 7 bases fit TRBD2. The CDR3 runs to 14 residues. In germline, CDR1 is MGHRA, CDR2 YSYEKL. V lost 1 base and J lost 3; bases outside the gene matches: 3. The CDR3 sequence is CASSQGGGFYEQYF. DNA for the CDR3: TGCGCCAGCAGCCAAGGGGGGGGGTTCTACGAGCAGTACTTC.

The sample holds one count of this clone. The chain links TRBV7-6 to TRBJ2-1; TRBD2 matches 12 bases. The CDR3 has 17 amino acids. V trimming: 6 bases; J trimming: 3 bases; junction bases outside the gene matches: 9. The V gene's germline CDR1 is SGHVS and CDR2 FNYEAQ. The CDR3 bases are TGTGCCAGCAGTCAGCTAGCGGGAGGGCCCATCTACAATGAGCAGTTCTTC. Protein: CASSQLAGGPIYNEQFF.

In DNA, the CDR3 is TGTGCCAGCAGCGAGCCCGGGACTAGCGGGAGTCTCTACAATGAGCAGTTCTTC. Its translation is CASSEPGTSGSLYNEQFF. V usage is TRBV2 and J usage is TRBJ2-1, with TRBD2 identical over 14 bases. The CDR3 spans 18 residues. The V gene end was trimmed by 6 bases and the J gene end by 3 bases; junction bases not matched to a gene: 10. Per the germline V gene, CDR1 is SNHLY and CDR2 is FYNNEI.

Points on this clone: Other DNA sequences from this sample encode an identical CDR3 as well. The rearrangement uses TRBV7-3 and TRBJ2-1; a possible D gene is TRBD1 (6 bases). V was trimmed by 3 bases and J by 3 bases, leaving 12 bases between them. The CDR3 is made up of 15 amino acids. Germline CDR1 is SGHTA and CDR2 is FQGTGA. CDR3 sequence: CASSFGTSDYNEQFF. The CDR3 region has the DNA TGTGCCAGCAGCTTCGGGACATCGGACTACAATGAGCAGTTCTTC.